This T cell receptor (beta chain) is from a study of cytomegalovirus exposure and HLA in healthy donors listed by TCRdb under 2017. With regard to the full study: An earlier analysis of approximately 640 of the donors reported approximately 270 Gb of sequence data and some 100 million unique TCR beta sequences from about 180 million T cells. In a later genetic analysis, genome-wide SNP genotypes for about three fifths of the roughly 670 donors were used, and that subset was treated as a discovery cohort. In an earlier analysis of 587 of the donors, high-throughput TCR beta sequencing was used to judge whether each TCR beta V gene segment behaved as functional or pseudogenic. Among the approximately 420 genotyped donors, approximately 81% belonged to the genetic ancestry cluster associated with self-reported Caucasian donors. HLA typing included class I and class II loci at four-digit resolution. Donor age, sex, ethnicity and CMV serostatus were compiled alongside the repertoire data. An early release that covered 500 to 800 HLA-typed donors contained about 290 gigabases of sequencing data and about 84 million unique TCR sequences. Rather than drawing on any new phenotypic data, the later analysis identified candidate immune exposures from TCR beta sequences and the way those sequences occurred across donors. The study combined high-throughput TCR immunosequencing, statistical association of individual TCRs with disease status, and machine learning to predict cytomegalovirus infection status. A separate validation cohort of more than 100 different subjects was used in addition to the approximately 670-subject first cohort. The aim of the study was to test whether cataloging public T cell receptors could identify signatures of past pathogen exposure. Among 398 genotyped donors of the cohort, an average of approximately 240,000 unique TCR beta nucleotide sequences were sequenced per donor, roughly a sixth of them non-productive. The number of donors typed differed by locus, with roughly 629-640 for A, B, C, DRB1 and DQB1, around 500 for DQA1, about 610 for DPA1, and around 450 for DPB1. To study patterns of TCR occurrence, a later analysis re-analyzed previously published TCR beta repertoires from 500 to 850 donors and added high-resolution HLA genotyping. Using immunosequencing, the study profiled T cell repertoires from 500 to 800 subjects and related those repertoires to cytomegalovirus serostatus. Every discovery cohort repertoire had been produced on one sequencing platform. Several DR-DQ haplotypes were handled as single units for association and clustering because linkage in the cohort was strong. What the study reported, not specific to this receptor: Because counts were too low, approximately 18 rarely observed V segments, including chromosome 9 orphons, were excluded from the earlier analysis of roughly 580 of the donors. Assigning TCR associations to individual alleles was difficult when HLA alleles, especially DR and DQ, strongly co-occurred. A later analysis found that most CMV-associated TCR beta chains appeared HLA-restricted, with HLA associations seemingly driven largely by CMV exposure. Correlated functional status among segregating V segments might be attributable to linkage disequilibrium, but an unknown experimental factor could not be ruled out. A further reported finding was that TCR beta sequences accurately predicted the HLA-A and HLA-B alleles for most subjects in the first cohort. The study listed around 160 TCR beta chains as associated with cytomegalovirus. According to a later analysis, TCR association rates differed among HLA loci, with DRB1 alleles showing the most associated TCRs and HLA-C alleles showing the fewest. The authors suggested that the approach could potentially be extended to other disease states and immunological phenotypes. Broadly in line with IMGT annotations, most TCR beta V segments showed up in productive rearrangements about 87% or about 30% of the time in an earlier analysis of 587 of the donors. The classifier was reported to diagnose cytomegalovirus status with high specificity and sensitivity in both the original and validation cohorts. HLA typing was unavailable for some donors at each locus, so association tests used only the typed subset. In a later analysis, HLA-associated TCR beta chains were found to be more clonally expanded and to have lower generation probabilities than equally common non-associated chains. For the cohort, immune exposure information was limited to CMV serostatus. In this cohort, only TCR beta chains were sequenced, and detectable features were limited by the absence of alpha or paired-chain data. A group of highly shared sequence variants was considered likely to be a technical artifact of the sequencing pipeline. Sequencing depth was assumed to be roughly uniform across donors in the presence/absence analyses, though that assumption may not hold. An association between a missense DCLRE1C variant and V-gene and J-gene trimming of TCR beta chains was found in a later genetic analysis and replicated in an independent cohort. In a later genetic analysis, fewer N-insertions in productive TCRs were reported among donors in an Asian-associated ancestry cluster than the approximately 670-donor mean. Three of the identified cytomegalovirus-associated TCR beta chains were confirmed in vitro to be specific for cytomegalovirus antigens. In a later analysis, 15,000 to 20,000 TCR beta sequences were associated with specific HLA alleles at a false discovery rate of 0.05. Most TCR sequences were seen in very few donors, while some public TCRs were found in many individuals. Some IMGT-functional V segments, including TRBV6-2 and TRBV6-3, could not be distinguished by the 87-base-pair reads and were therefore excluded. In a later analysis, several top co-occurrence clusters were reported to appear linked to parvovirus B19, influenza, CMV and Epstein-Barr virus.

The library came from the immunoSEQ multiplex PCR assay. A mixture of 60 forward primers for TCR Vbeta segments and 13 reverse primers for TCR Jbeta segments was used in the multiplex PCR. The CDR3 region of rearranged TCR beta genes was amplified from genomic DNA by a multiplex PCR assay. The amplified TCR beta libraries were sequenced on the Illumina HiSeq System as 87-base-pair reads. On the authors' methods: A later analysis counted approximately 84 million unique TCR beta chains across the 600 to 850 repertoires, and some 11 million of these chains were shared by at least two donors. To remove PCR and sequencing errors, raw reads were error-corrected and collapsed into unique sequences using a nearest-neighbor algorithm that merged closely related sequences. V, D and J gene segments were assigned by aligning CDR3 sequences to IMGT reference sequences. Each retained sequence needed at least a six-nucleotide match to both a V gene segment and a J gene segment. Rearrangements were classified as productive when the CDR3 lacked stop codons and remained in frame with V and J, and all other rearrangements were classified as non-productive. CDR3 was defined according to IMGT convention as the region running from the second conserved V-encoded cysteine to the conserved J-encoded phenylalanine. In an earlier analysis of around 640 of the donors, sequences lacking an unambiguous match to a single V gene segment were excluded. An earlier analysis of about 600 of the donors called V segments functional above 56.7% productive rearrangements and segregating when the between-donor standard deviation exceeded 5%. A statistical classification framework was built for diagnosing cytomegalovirus status from the catalog of TCR beta chain sequences. A later analysis assigned V and J genes by comparing TCR nucleotide sequences with IMGT/GENE-DB human TR gene sequences. A later analysis assigned CDR3 sequences and most-parsimonious VDJ recombination scenarios with the TCRdist pipeline. In a later analysis, each TCR beta chain was defined by its CDR3 amino acid sequence together with its V-gene family, and reads without a unique V-gene family were excluded. To address suspected cross-contamination and a sequencing artifact, a later analysis removed some 620 highly shared, low-generation-probability nucleotide sequences. In a later analysis, a clonal expansion index was calculated for each public chain from normalized within-repertoire ranks of inferred template counts. Generation probabilities in a later analysis came from a VDJ recombination model fitted to out-of-frame rearrangements, and those results were checked against IGoR. Hypergeometric tests were used in a later analysis to score TCR-TCR, TCR-HLA and TCR-CMV co-occurrence, with a repertoire-size bias correction applied to the TCR pairs. In a later analysis, false discovery rates were estimated by permuting HLA or CMV assignments 20 times. In a later analysis, co-occurring TCRs were grouped using DBSCAN, and TCRdist sequence similarity was added for clustering within HLA-allele-positive subsets. Repertoires with fewer than 30,000 or more than 120,000 public chains were left out of co-occurrence clustering, as were five repertoires with anomalous nucleotide sharing. What TCRdb holds here is the immuneACCESS table cut down to in-frame rearrangements. Part of the clones is not present; checked against another copy, under half of the missing clones reflect an unresolved V gene, and the others are unexplained. V and J calls and clone size are copied from that table; D and trimming were computed from the DNA. In this sample the table shows 90,000 or so clones, roughly 69% of which occur a single time. The top ten clonotypes cover approximately 2.7% of the sample.

Remarks on this clone: Its antigen remains undetermined. Per-base qualities were not stored, and no clone one base away is much larger.

The cohort was made up of 500 to 850 healthy bone marrow donors. At the time of sampling, all cohort members were nominally healthy, though unrecorded immune exposures were likely present. The donor was CMV seronegative and was included in the group of a few hundred seronegative cohort members. Every donor gave a peripheral blood sample, and the peripheral blood mononuclear cells from that sample were used for TCR beta sequencing. Genomic DNA extraction from the blood cell samples was performed with the Qiagen DNeasy Blood Extraction Kit. The V end gives up 0 bases and the J end 5 bases, leaving 4 bases in the junction not matched to a gene. Sequences SEHNR (CDR1) and FQNEAQ (CDR2) are obtained from the germline V gene (reference sequence). There are 16 amino acids in the CDR3, from cysteine to phenylalanine inclusive. The entry retains the CDR3 DNA only, 48 bases that are in frame from base 1.

This clonotype was obtained from a man aged 50 to 59 in good health and CMV-seronegative. The sequencing sample was made of PBMCs. The chain is encoded by TRBV7-9 joined to TRBJ2-1, and 10 junction bases match TRBD2. The CDR3 protein: CASSLALAGAHNEQFF. Here is the DNA: TGTGCCAGCAGCTTAGCTCTAGCGGGGGCCCACAATGAGCAGTTCTTC.